The 31 T cell receptor beta chains below come from one sample, sequenced in a study of graft-versus-host responses after intestinal transplantation. The protocol was immunoSEQ multiplex PCR, while the TCRdb copy is restricted to in-frame clones and leaves out a portion. The repertoire consists of nearly 25,000 clones, with approximately 40% occurring once and the leading ten covering less than 0.75%. This sample comprised alloreactive CD4+ T cells from a mixed lymphocyte reaction culture, obtained before intestinal transplant. The subset is: CFSE-low proliferating T cells sorted from approximately 6-day pre-transplant mixed lymphocyte reaction (GvH or HvG direction). The receptors derive from a human patient who received an intestinal transplant.

The chain carries TRBV27 and TRBJ2-1; 9 bases are a match to TRBD2. The germline gives CDR1 MNHEY, CDR2 SMNVEV (reference sequence). The CDR3 is 14 amino acids. After removal of 9 bases from V and 6 bases from J, the junction contained 9 bases not matched to a gene. This CDR3 is CASSTAGGRNEQFF. CDR3 sequence (DNA): TGTGCCAGTTCTACAGCGGGAGGACGCAATGAGCAGTTCTTC.

The V and J genes are TRBV18 and TRBJ2-1, with D possibly being TRBD1 (6 bases). This CDR3 has 14 residues. The V end lost 4 bases, the J end lost 10 bases, and 17 bases lay between the germline ends. Germline CDR1 KGHSH, CDR2 LQKENI. The CDR3 sequence is CASSLMGTTGEQFF. CDR3 in DNA: TGTGCCAGCTCACTCATGGGGACAACTGGGGAGCAGTTCTTC.

This sequence joins TRBV9 and TRBJ2-4; D uncertain. CDR3 size: 14 residues. Germline V gene data show CDR1 as SGDLS and CDR2 as YYNGEE. Trimming removed 0 bases from V and 4 bases from J, with 8 bases in between. This CDR3 reads CASSVDMVKNIQYF. The DNA of the CDR3 is TGTGCCAGCAGCGTAGACATGGTGAAAAACATTCAGTACTTC.

The chain uses TRBV27 and TRBJ2-2, with D possibly matching TRBD1 (6 bases). V was clipped by 3 bases and J by 4 bases, with 24 bases between them. Germline CDR1 and CDR2: MNHEY and SMNVEV (reference sequence). CDR3 length: 19 residues. CDR3 region: CASSFYLIAGVGRTGELFF. The DNA of the CDR3 is TGTGCCAGCAGTTTTTATTTAATCGCAGGGGTTGGACGCACCGGGGAGCTGTTTTTT.

With regard to this clone: Sequence at one end of the junction differs from germline and may be a read error. The chain recombines TRBV6-1 with TRBJ1-3; the D is unclear. The CDR3 is 12 amino acids. The germline gives CDR1 MNHNS, CDR2 SASEGT. The DNA of the CDR3 is TGCCTGACCCAGAGCGACGGAAACACCATATATTTT. Protein: CLTQSDGNTIYF.

The V and J genes are TRBV15 and TRBJ1-1, with D maybe TRBD1 (5 bases). The germline CDR1 and CDR2 sequences are LNHNV and YYDKDF (reference sequence). Trimming removed 1 base from V and 0 bases from J, with 9 bases in between. The CDR3 loop spans 15 amino acids. CDR3 DNA: TGTGCCACCAGCAGAGGAGCGACAGTGAACACTGAAGCTTTCTTT. This sequence encodes CATSRGATVNTEAFF.

This clone turned up a few times. This sequence joins TRBV9 and TRBJ2-3; a weak D match, TRBD2 (6 bases). CDR1 SGDLS and CDR2 YYNGEE come from the germline V gene. Deletions cut 3 bases from V and 2 bases from J, with 13 bases between. This CDR3 has 15 amino acids. CDR3 loop: CASSAGGSITDTQYF. In nucleotides, the CDR3 is TGTGCCAGCAGCGCCGGGGGTTCCATCACAGATACGCAGTATTTT.

This clone was counted between two and nine times. The chain carries TRBV18 and TRBJ2-7; TRBD1 is a possible D gene (6 bases). The ends were cut back, 2 bases at V and 0 bases at J, with 11 bases in the middle. CDR3 size: 15 residues. The germline gives CDR1 KGHSH, CDR2 LQKENI. The CDR3 coding sequence is TGTGCCAGCTCACCAAGCGCAGGGGTCTCCTACGAGCAGTACTTC. Its protein is CASSPSAGVSYEQYF.

The V call is TRBV2, the J call TRBJ2-3; 9 bases are a match to TRBD2. Germline-derived CDR1 and CDR2 are SNHLY and FYNNEI. Trimming cost V 7 bases and J 0 bases; bases outside gene matches: 14. This CDR3 has 18 residues. This chain's CDR3 is CASIRERGVIPSTDTQYF. The DNA for the CDR3 is TGTGCCAGCATCCGGGAGCGGGGGGTCATTCCTAGCACAGATACGCAGTATTTT.

The CDR3 DNA reads TGTGCCAGCAGCCCCGTCGGACTTTTGGCCAAAAACATTCAGTACTTC. This encodes CASSPVGLLAKNIQYF. The genes are TRBV7-2 and TRBJ2-4; perhaps TRBD2 as D (5 bases). In germline, CDR1 is SGHTA, CDR2 FQGNSA. The V end lost 5 bases, the J end lost 1 base, and 15 bases lay between the germline ends. CDR3 length: 16 residues.

This clone has more than one count but fewer than ten. The V call is TRBV19, the J call TRBJ2-3; 7 bases fit TRBD2. Germline values: CDR1 LNHDA, CDR2 SQIVND (reference sequence). V lost 3 bases to trimming and J lost 0 bases; unmatched junction nucleotides: 12. The CDR3 covers 18 residues. The CDR3 protein is CASSIALRGGGSTDTQYF. The CDR3 coding sequence is TGTGCCAGTAGTATTGCTCTTCGAGGCGGGGGAAGCACAGATACGCAGTATTTT.

J is TRBJ2-1 and V is TRBV7-9, with 9 bases matching TRBD2. This CDR3 comprises 15 residues. The J segment lost 2 bases and the V segment lost 5 bases, leaving 4 bases of the junction unmatched. Germline CDR1 reads SEHNR; CDR2 reads FQNEAQ (reference sequence). CDR3 coding DNA: TGTGCCAGCAGCATTAGCGGGGGTACCTACAATGAGCAGTTCTTC. As protein: CASSISGGTYNEQFF.

The V call is TRBV5-1, the J call TRBJ2-1; D unclear. Germline V lookup: CDR1 SGHRS, CDR2 YFSETQ. V was pared by 0 bases and J by 3 bases, with 13 bases between. The CDR3 has 16 residues. The CDR3 loop reads CASSLASNSFYNEQFF. The CDR3 DNA sequence: TGCGCCAGCAGCTTGGCCTCGAATAGCTTCTACAATGAGCAGTTCTTC.

This clone appeared once. This chain connects TRBV14 to TRBJ1-6, with D maybe TRBD1 (5 bases). V lost 1 base to trimming and J lost 4 bases, with 8 bases between them. In germline, CDR1 is SGHDN, CDR2 FVKESK. CDR3 length: 15 residues. DNA of the CDR3: TGTGCCAGCAGCCAAGTTTCAGGGTATAATTCACCCCTCCACTTT. This translates into CASSQVSGYNSPLHF. Full variable domain (remainder filled in from reference TRBV14 and TRBJ1-6): EAGVTQFPSHSVIEKGQTVTLRCDPISGHDNLYWYRRVMGKEIKFLLHFVKESKQDESGMPNNRFLAERTGGTYSTLKVQPAELEDSGVYFCASSQVSGYNSPLHFGNGTRLTVT.

This clone was seen only once. The chain combines TRBV10-2 with TRBJ2-4; D is ambiguous. The CDR3 consists of 14 residues. Germline CDR1 WSHSY, CDR2 SAAADI. The V gene lost 4 bases and the J gene lost 7 bases, with 14 bases spanning the gap. The CDR3 spells CASSGGNQRNIQYF. The CDR3, as DNA: TGCGCCAGCAGTGGCGGCAACCAGAGGAACATTCAGTACTTC.

This clone appeared a few times. V gene TRBV11-3 combines with J gene TRBJ2-1; D call uncertain. CDR1 SGHNT and CDR2 YENEEA come from the germline V gene. The CDR3 has 14 residues. V was cut by 1 base and J by 0 bases, with 4 bases left in between. CDR3 in amino acids: CASSLASSYNEQFF. CDR3 DNA: TGTGCCAGCAGCTTAGCTAGCTCCTACAATGAGCAGTTCTTC. The full variable domain, completed using reference TRBV11-3 and TRBJ2-1, is EAGVVQSPRYKIIEKKQPVAFWCNPISGHNTLYWYLQNLGQGPELLIRYENEEAVDDSQLPKDRFSAERLKGVDSTLKIQPAELGDSAVYLCASSLASSYNEQFFGPGTRLTVL.

This clone has more than one count but fewer than ten. This chain uses TRBV6-5 with TRBJ2-1; the D gene is possibly TRBD1 (5 bases). This CDR3 contains 16 residues. Per germline, CDR1 MNHEY and CDR2 SVGAGI. V was clipped by 0 bases and J by 14 bases, with 23 bases between them. The CDR3 reads CASSYSKPGLVGVKFF. The CDR3 DNA sequence: TGTGCCAGCAGTTACTCGAAACCAGGTCTAGTAGGGGTCAAGTTCTTC.

The chain combines TRBV30 with TRBJ2-5, with a weak D call TRBD2 (6 bases). Trimming stripped 4 bases from V and 2 bases from J, with 17 bases between. CDR1 is GTSNPN and CDR2 is SVGIG in the germline V gene (reference sequence). This CDR3 is 15 amino acids long. Written as DNA, the CDR3 is TGTGCCTGGAAATGGGCGGGAAGAGGGCAAGAGACCCAGTACTTC. The encoded protein is CAWKWAGRGQETQYF.

In its sample, this clone is medium-sized. The CDR3 nucleotides are TGTGCCAGCAGTTACAGGGGGCATCGAGAAAAACTGTTTTTT. This gives the protein CASSYRGHREKLFF. This sequence joins TRBV28 and TRBJ1-4, with TRBD1 matching 9 bases. This CDR3 contains 14 residues. Germline V gene sequence: CDR1 MDHEN, CDR2 SYDVKM. Trimming removed 4 bases from V and 8 bases from J; junction bases left unmatched: 5.

This clone was seen a handful of times. The chain carries TRBV6-5 and TRBJ1-5; D not certain. Trimming stripped 6 bases from V and 7 bases from J, with 13 bases between. The CDR3 has 13 residues. Germline V gene sequence: CDR1 MNHEY, CDR2 SVGAGI. CDR3 in amino acids: CASRYNTVQPQHF. The CDR3 bases are TGTGCCAGCAGATATAACACCGTACAGCCCCAGCATTTT.

There are a few counts of this clone. The rearrangement uses TRBV6-6 and TRBJ1-4; 8 bases map to TRBD1. The CDR3 spans 14 residues. V was pared by 6 bases and J by 8 bases, with 8 bases of the junction left unmatched. Germline V gene lookup returns CDR1 MNHNY and CDR2 SVGAGI (reference sequence). The CDR3 sequence: CASRRTGGREKLFF. The CDR3 nucleotides read TGTGCCAGCAGGAGAACAGGGGGTAGAGAAAAACTGTTTTTT.

The chain has TRBV12-5 and TRBJ2-6, with D uncertain. This CDR3 has 19 residues. Per the germline V gene, CDR1 is LGHNT and CDR2 is FRNRAP. Trimming took 0 bases from V and 1 from J, leaving 16 bases between them. Here the CDR3 reads CASGLVFVESISGANVLTF. CDR3 bases: TGTGCTAGTGGTTTGGTTTTTGTAGAATCAATATCTGGGGCCAACGTCCTGACTTTC. Filled out from reference TRBV12-5 and TRBJ2-6, the complete variable domain reads DARVTQTPRHKVTEMGQEVTMRCQPILGHNTVFWYRQTMMQGLELLAYFRNRAPLDDSGMPKDRFSAEMPDATLATLKIQPSEPRDSAVYFCASGLVFVESISGANVLTFGAGSRLTVL.

There are a few counts of this clone. This chain links TRBV7-6 with TRBJ2-5; D might be TRBD1 (6 bases). V was shortened by 4 bases and J by 2 bases, with 20 bases between the two germline ends. Germline CDR1 and CDR2: SGHVS and FNYEAQ. The CDR3 has 17 amino acids. The CDR3 DNA sequence: TGTGCCAGCAGCTCCAGTAGTGGGCAGGGGAGTCAAGAGACCCAGTACTTC. Protein product: CASSSSSGQGSQETQYF. Drawing the rest from reference TRBV7-6 and TRBJ2-5, the complete variable domain is GAGVSQSPRYKVTKRGQDVALRCDPISGHVSLYWYRQALGQGPEFLTYFNYEAQQDKSGLPNDRFSAERPEGSISTLTIQRTEQRDSAMYRCASSSSSGQGSQETQYFGPGTRLLVL.

This sequence joins TRBV9 and TRBJ2-1; D is unresolved. The CDR3 runs to 13 residues. Germline V gene sequence: CDR1 SGDLS, CDR2 YYNGEE. V dropped 0 bases and J dropped 8 bases, with 9 bases sitting between them. Here the CDR3 DNA reads TGTGCCAGCAGCGTAGGGTACAGTGATGAGCAGTTCTTC. Translating it yields CASSVGYSDEQFF.

This clone has only a few counts. This rearrangement joins TRBV6-5 to TRBJ1-5; unclear D gene. CDR3 length: 14 residues. Germline-derived CDR1 and CDR2 are MNHEY and SVGAGI. V lost 0 bases, J lost 5 bases, and 8 bases lay in between. The CDR3 coding sequence is TGTGCCAGCAGTTACTCGACGGGTGATCAGCCCCAGCATTTT. The encoded protein is CASSYSTGDQPQHF.

This clone turned up a few times. The V and J genes are TRBV9 and TRBJ2-1; 16 bases are a match to TRBD2. The CDR3 is made up of 22 amino acids. CDR1 and CDR2 (germline): SGDLS, YYNGEE. Trimming removed 0 bases from V and 2 bases from J; junction bases left unmatched: 14. This chain's CDR3 is CASSVGLWGLAGGRRAYNEQFF. The DNA for the CDR3 is TGTGCCAGCAGCGTAGGGCTTTGGGGACTAGCGGGAGGGAGGAGGGCCTACAATGAGCAGTTCTTC. Supplemented by reference TRBV9 and TRBJ2-1, the full variable domain reads DSGVTQTPKHLITATGQRVTLRCSPRSGDLSVYWYQQSLDQGLQFLIQYYNGEERAKGNILERFSAQQFPDLHSELNLSSLELGDSALYFCASSVGLWGLAGGRRAYNEQFFGPGTRLTVL.

The chain has TRBV6-5 and TRBJ2-7; D gene uncertain. Germline V lookup: CDR1 MNHEY, CDR2 SVGAGI. The V end was cut by 2 bases, the J end by 3 bases, with 11 bases between. The CDR3 totals 14 residues. The CDR3 is CASSYGGKNYEQYF. DNA of the CDR3: TGTGCCAGCAGTTACGGCGGAAAGAACTACGAGCAGTACTTC.

The chain couples TRBV11-3 to TRBJ2-1, with a possible D match to TRBD1 (7 bases). Germline V gene sequence: CDR1 SGHNT, CDR2 YENEEA. CDR3 length equals 18 residues. Deletions cut 4 bases from V and 0 bases from J, with 19 bases between. The DNA of the CDR3 is TGTGCCAGCAGCTGGCGCCGCAGGGGGGTAAGCTCCTACAATGAGCAGTTCTTC. This encodes CASSWRRRGVSSYNEQFF.

This clone was seen a few times. The CDR3 sequence is CASSFRDRGPYEQYF. DNA of the CDR3: TGTGCCAGCAGTTTCCGGGACAGGGGGCCTTACGAGCAGTACTTC. The rearrangement uses TRBV27 and TRBJ2-7; 12 positions agree with TRBD1. J gave up 4 bases and V 3 bases, and 4 bases lay outside the gene matches. The CDR3 runs to 15 residues. Germline loops: CDR1 MNHEY, CDR2 SMNVEV (reference sequence).

V and J are TRBV10-3 and TRBJ2-3, with 7 bases identical to TRBD2. Germline CDR1 reads ENHRY; CDR2 reads SYGVKD. The CDR3 totals 17 residues. V gave up 7 bases and J gave up 1 base; unmatched junction bases: 14. The CDR3 sequence is CAITSGSGASGTDTQYF. The CDR3 DNA reads as TGTGCCATCACCTCCGGGAGCGGGGCTTCCGGCACAGATACGCAGTATTTT.

The chain links TRBV6-6 to TRBJ2-2, with a possible D match to TRBD1 (6 bases). V was pared by 8 bases and J by 9 bases, with 13 bases between. This CDR3 region has 12 residues. CDR1 MNHNY and CDR2 SVGAGI come from the germline V gene (reference sequence). The CDR3 DNA follows: TGTGCCAGCGGGGGCCTGGGGCGGGAGCTGTTTTTT. This encodes CASGGLGRELFF.